The 23 T cell receptor beta chains in this list originate from one sample, sequenced in a study of blood T cell repertoires in COVID-19. Produced via immunoSEQ multiplex PCR; TCRdb's table is partial and in-frame only. The repertoire holds hundreds of thousands of clones, with approximately 86% as singletons. The sequenced sample was PBMCs or T cells enriched from blood (not recorded which). The receptors stem from a woman aged 50 to 60 who had recovered from COVID-19.

The genes are TRBV29-1 and TRBJ1-1; D is uncertain. The CDR3 sequence is 13 residues long. V was pared by 1 base and J by 3 bases, with 9 bases between. In germline, CDR1 is SQVTM, CDR2 ANQGSEA. The CDR3 loop is CSVEGGNHTEAFF. CDR3 nucleotide sequence: TGCAGCGTTGAAGGAGGGAACCACACTGAAGCTTTCTTT.

The V gene is TRBV7-6, the J gene TRBJ1-1, with 10 bases matching TRBD1. The germline CDR1 and CDR2 sequences are SGHVS and FNYEAQ. J lost 1 base, V lost 5 bases, and 10 bases had no gene match. The CDR3 totals 17 residues. The CDR3 DNA sequence: TGTGCCAGCAGCCAGACAGGGGGCTTTTACGCGAACACTGAAGCTTTCTTT. Its protein product is CASSQTGGFYANTEAFF.

J is TRBJ1-1 and V is TRBV18, with D hard to call. CDR1 and CDR2 (germline): KGHSH, LQKENI. The V end lost 3 bases, the J end lost 1 base, and 9 bases lay between the germline ends. This CDR3 region has 14 residues. The CDR3 reads CASSPTDSNTEAFF. CDR3 DNA: TGTGCCAGCTCACCGACTGACTCGAACACTGAAGCTTTCTTT.

This clone came up a few times. The rearrangement uses TRBV10-1 and TRBJ1-2, with 8 nucleotides matching TRBD1. CDR3 size: 13 residues. V lost 5 bases, J lost 8 bases, and 7 bases stayed unmatched. Germline V gives CDR1 WNHNN, CDR2 SYGVQD (reference sequence). The chain's CDR3 is CASSPDRAGGYTF. The CDR3 DNA reads TGCGCCAGCAGTCCGGACAGGGCAGGAGGCTACACCTTC.

This clone was detected once. The J gene is TRBJ2-1, the V gene TRBV4-3, with D unresolved. CDR3 size: 16 residues. The V end was cut by 0 bases, the J end by 0 bases, with 9 bases between. Germline CDR1 LGHNA, CDR2 YSLEER. CDR3 region: CASSQDRLSSYNEQFF. DNA for the CDR3: TGCGCCAGCAGCCAAGACAGGCTAAGCTCCTACAATGAGCAGTTCTTC.

The chain couples TRBV4-3 to TRBJ2-7, with 7 positions matching TRBD2. Germline values: CDR1 LGHNA, CDR2 YSLEER. V lost 0 bases and J lost 6; bases outside the gene matches: 14. The CDR3 covers 17 residues. This CDR3 reads CASSQDRSGALSFEQYF. The CDR3 nucleotides are TGCGCCAGCAGCCAAGATCGAAGCGGGGCCCTCTCGTTCGAGCAGTACTTC.

The chain combines TRBV28 with TRBJ2-1, with TRBD2 identical over 9 bases. Germline V gene sequence: CDR1 MDHEN, CDR2 SYDVKM. Trimming cost V 4 bases and J 0 bases; bases outside gene matches: 4. The CDR3 runs 16 residues. The CDR3 DNA is TGTGCCAGCAGTTCAATTAGCGGGAGCTCCTACAATGAGCAGTTCTTC. Protein sequence: CASSSISGSSYNEQFF.

The chain recombines TRBV25-1 with TRBJ1-1; TRBD1 matches 7 bases. Germline CDR1 is MGHDK and CDR2 is SYGVNS. The CDR3 extends over 15 amino acids. V shed 2 bases and J 2 bases; nucleotides not matched to a gene: 5. The chain's CDR3 is CASSERQGGNTEAFF. The CDR3 DNA reads as TGTGCCAGCAGTGAAAGGCAGGGGGGTAACACTGAAGCTTTCTTT.

The chain couples TRBV30 to TRBJ2-2; the match to TRBD2 covers 7 bases. The J segment lost 2 bases and the V segment lost 2 bases, leaving 23 bases of the junction unmatched. Per the germline V gene, CDR1 is GTSNPN and CDR2 is SVGIG (reference sequence). The CDR3 totals 21 residues. Written as DNA, the CDR3 is TGTGCCTGGAGTCGTAGGGAAGAGGACCCCGACCGGGACTATAACACCGGGGAGCTGTTTTTT. Translation: CAWSRREEDPDRDYNTGELFF.

The chain links TRBV5-1 to TRBJ1-1, with TRBD1 identical over 7 bases. The trim removed 4 bases at V and 0 bases at J, leaving 3 bases unmatched. The CDR3 spans 14 residues. Germline lookup yields CDR1 SGHRS and CDR2 YFSETQ. The CDR3 DNA reads TGCGCCAGCAGCCAGGGGACAGTGAACACTGAAGCTTTCTTT. The encoded protein is CASSQGTVNTEAFF.

The CDR3: CASLSPDYGYTF. The DNA for the CDR3 is TGTGCCAGCCTTTCTCCGGACTATGGCTACACCTTC. This chain uses TRBV3-1 (or the pseudogene TRBV3-2) with TRBJ1-2; unclear D gene. Germline CDR1 reads LGHDT; CDR2 reads YNNKEL (reference sequence). V was clipped by 8 bases and J by 3 bases, with 10 bases between them. The CDR3 length is 12 residues.

The genes are TRBV24-1 and TRBJ1-4; TRBD1 might be the D (5 bases). Germline CDR1 is KGHDR and CDR2 is SFDVKD. Between the trimmed V and J ends, which lost 6 bases and 8 bases, there was a span of 9 bases. This CDR3 contains 12 residues. The CDR3, as DNA: TGTGCCACCAGTCAGGGCGGCGAAAAACTGTTTTTT. This codes for CATSQGGEKLFF.

This chain connects TRBV6-2 or TRBV6-3 to TRBJ1-1; 7 positions match TRBD1. Looked up from germline, CDR1 is MNHEY and CDR2 is SVGEGT. This CDR3 comprises 14 residues. After removal of 6 bases from V and 3 bases from J, the junction contained 7 bases not matched to a gene. DNA for the CDR3: TGTGCCAGCAGCCCGGGACAGTTTCACACTGAAGCTTTCTTT. Amino acid sequence: CASSPGQFHTEAFF.

The chain couples TRBV13 to TRBJ2-3, with 13 bases identical to TRBD2. Trimming cost V 1 base and J 1 base; bases outside gene matches: 8. CDR3 size: 19 residues. Per the germline V gene, CDR1 is PRHDT and CDR2 is FYEKMQ (reference sequence). CDR3: CASSLAGLAGVAGTDTQYF. The DNA for the CDR3 is TGTGCCAGCAGCTTAGCTGGACTAGCGGGAGTGGCCGGCACAGATACGCAGTATTTT.

The chain has TRBV7-2 and TRBJ1-2, with TRBD1 identical over 10 bases. V lost 4 bases and J lost 8; bases outside the gene matches: 4. This CDR3 has 13 residues. Germline CDR1 and CDR2: SGHTA and FQGNSA. The DNA for the CDR3 is TGTGCCAGCAGCTCGGGACAGGGGCTAGGCTACACCTTC. Translated: CASSSGQGLGYTF.

The chain couples TRBV15 to TRBJ1-2; the match to TRBD1 covers 9 bases. CDR3 length equals 14 residues. V was pared by 5 bases and J by 4 bases, with 5 bases of the junction left unmatched. Germline lookup yields CDR1 LNHNV and CDR2 YYDKDF (reference sequence). This CDR3 reads CATSEGQGIYGYTF. For the CDR3, the DNA is TGTGCCACCAGCGAGGGACAGGGAATCTATGGCTACACCTTC.

This chain uses TRBV11-3 with TRBJ2-7; 7 nucleotides align to TRBD2. V dropped 5 bases and J dropped 6; count of bases not matched to a gene: 7. This CDR3 has 13 residues. Per the germline V gene, CDR1 is SGHNT and CDR2 is YENEEA. DNA for the CDR3: TGTGCCAGCAGCCATGGACTAGTCTCCGAGCAGTACTTC. Its translation: CASSHGLVSEQYF.

The rearrangement uses TRBV28 and TRBJ2-7, with 8 nucleotides matching TRBD2. The CDR3 extends over 17 amino acids. Trimming removed 2 bases from V and 4 bases from J; junction bases left unmatched: 13. CDR1 is MDHEN, CDR2 SYDVKM, per germline. For the CDR3, the DNA is TGTGCCAGCAGTTTAAGGGTTATCGGCGGGAGGAGGTACGAGCAGTACTTC. Its translation is CASSLRVIGGRRYEQYF.

The chain has TRBV7-3 and TRBJ1-1, with a possible D match to TRBD1 (5 bases). The V and J ends lost 5 bases and 1 base respectively, with 8 bases between them. Germline assignment: CDR1 SGHTA and CDR2 FQGTGA. The CDR3 covers 13 residues. In nucleotides, the CDR3 is TGTGCCAGCAGCGGGGGGAAGAACACTGAAGCTTTCTTT. It yields the protein CASSGGKNTEAFF.

The chain uses TRBV29-1 and TRBJ2-7, with 10 bases lining up with TRBD2. Germline V gene lookup returns CDR1 SQVTM and CDR2 ANQGSEA. The V gene end was trimmed by 7 bases and the J gene end by 5 bases; junction bases not matched to a gene: 5. The CDR3 is 12 residues long. CDR3 sequence: CSAVAGGDEQYF. The CDR3 DNA sequence: TGCAGCGCCGTAGCGGGAGGTGACGAGCAGTACTTC.

J is TRBJ2-2 and V is TRBV30, with D possibly matching TRBD2 (5 bases). Trimming took off 6 bases at V and 3 bases at J, with 17 bases between the two ends. From germline, CDR1 is GTSNPN and CDR2 SVGIG (reference sequence). This CDR3 is 15 amino acids long. CDR3 residues: CACRVPGRHTGELFF. As DNA, the CDR3 is TGTGCCTGCCGAGTTCCGGGGAGACACACCGGGGAGCTGTTTTTT.

This CDR3 reads CASSLEGGTNTDTQYF. In DNA form, the CDR3 reads TGCGCCAGCAGCTTGGAAGGTGGGACAAACACAGATACGCAGTATTTT. This chain links TRBV5-1 with TRBJ2-3; possible D gene TRBD1, 6 bases. Germline values: CDR1 SGHRS, CDR2 YFSETQ. The CDR3 has 16 amino acids. V lost 0 bases, J lost 2 bases, and 13 bases lay in between.

The V and J genes are TRBV10-1 and TRBJ1-3; no firm D call. Germline lookup yields CDR1 WNHNN and CDR2 SYGVQD (reference sequence). V lost 4 bases and J lost 2, with 6 bases in between. The CDR3 sequence is 13 residues long. The CDR3 region has the DNA TGCGCCAGCAGTGGAGGGACTGGAAACACCATATATTTT. The encoded protein is CASSGGTGNTIYF.